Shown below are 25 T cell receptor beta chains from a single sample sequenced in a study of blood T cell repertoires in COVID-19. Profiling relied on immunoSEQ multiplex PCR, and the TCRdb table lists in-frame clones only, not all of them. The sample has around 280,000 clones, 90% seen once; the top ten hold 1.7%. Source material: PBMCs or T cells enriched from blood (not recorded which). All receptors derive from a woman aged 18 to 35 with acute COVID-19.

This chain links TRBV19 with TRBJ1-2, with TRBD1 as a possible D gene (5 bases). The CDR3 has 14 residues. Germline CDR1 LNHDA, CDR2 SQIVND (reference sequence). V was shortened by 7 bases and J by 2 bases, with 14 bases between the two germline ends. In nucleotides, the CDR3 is TGTGCCAGTACCTTGGGGGGACTCAACTATGGCTACACCTTC. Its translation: CASTLGGLNYGYTF. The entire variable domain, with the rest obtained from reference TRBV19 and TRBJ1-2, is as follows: DGGITQSPKYLFRKEGQNVTLSCEQNLNHDAMYWYRQDPGQGLRLIYYSQIVNDFQKGDIAEGYSVSREKKESFPLTVTSAQKNPTAFYLCASTLGGLNYGYTFGSGTRLTVV.

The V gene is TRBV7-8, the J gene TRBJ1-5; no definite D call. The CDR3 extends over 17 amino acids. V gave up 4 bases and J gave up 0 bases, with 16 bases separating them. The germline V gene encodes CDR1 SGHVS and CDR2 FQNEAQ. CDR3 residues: CASSYGGEGYSNQPQHF. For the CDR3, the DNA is TGTGCCAGCAGCTATGGAGGCGAGGGCTATAGCAATCAGCCCCAGCATTTT.

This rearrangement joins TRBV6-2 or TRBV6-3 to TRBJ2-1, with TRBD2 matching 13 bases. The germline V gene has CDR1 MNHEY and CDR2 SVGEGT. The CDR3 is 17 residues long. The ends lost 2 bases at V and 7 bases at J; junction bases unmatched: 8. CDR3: CASSYPVQLAGGNEQFF. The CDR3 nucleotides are TGTGCCAGCAGTTACCCTGTACAACTAGCGGGAGGGAATGAGCAGTTCTTC.

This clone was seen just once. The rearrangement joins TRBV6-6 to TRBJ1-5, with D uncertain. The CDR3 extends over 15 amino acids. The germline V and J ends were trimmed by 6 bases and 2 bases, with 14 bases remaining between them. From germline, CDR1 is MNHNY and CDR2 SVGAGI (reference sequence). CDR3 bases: TGTGCCAGCAGGGCGGAGGGCCGGGGCAATCAGCCCCAGCATTTT. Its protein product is CASRAEGRGNQPQHF.

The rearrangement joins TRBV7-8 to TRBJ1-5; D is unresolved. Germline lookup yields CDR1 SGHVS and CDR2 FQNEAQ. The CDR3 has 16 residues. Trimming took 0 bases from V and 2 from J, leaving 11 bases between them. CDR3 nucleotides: TGTGCCAGCAGCTTAGCGGCCGCCGGGGGCAATCAGCCCCAGCATTTT. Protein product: CASSLAAAGGNQPQHF.

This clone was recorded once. Here the CDR3 DNA reads TGTGCCAGCAGCCCACCAGGGGCGTACTACGAGCAGTACTTC. Translation: CASSPPGAYYEQYF. This chain connects TRBV7-2 to TRBJ2-7, with D possibly being TRBD1 (6 bases). Germline-derived CDR1 and CDR2 are SGHTA and FQGNSA. This CDR3 region has 14 residues. The ends were cut back, 5 bases at V and 3 bases at J, with 14 bases in the middle.

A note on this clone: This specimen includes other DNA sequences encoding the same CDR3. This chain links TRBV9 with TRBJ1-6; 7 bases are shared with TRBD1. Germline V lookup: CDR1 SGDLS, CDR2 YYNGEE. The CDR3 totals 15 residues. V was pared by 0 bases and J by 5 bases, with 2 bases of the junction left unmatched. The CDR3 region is CASSVAGQDNSPLHF. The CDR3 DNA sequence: TGTGCCAGCAGCGTAGCAGGACAGGATAATTCACCCCTCCACTTT.

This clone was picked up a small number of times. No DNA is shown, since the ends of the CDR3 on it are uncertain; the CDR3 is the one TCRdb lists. The chain's CDR3 is CASSPEVASGSIKYF. V is TRBV18 and J is TRBJ2-7; TRBD2 is the table's D call, not checked against the DNA. CDR1 and CDR2 from the germline V gene are KGHSH and LQKENI. The CDR3 has 15 residues if both end residues are counted.

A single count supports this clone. In DNA, the CDR3 is TGTGCCTGGAGTATGGACACCCCTGGAGCTAACTATGGCTACACCTTC. Residues: CAWSMDTPGANYGYTF. The rearrangement uses TRBV30 and TRBJ1-2; tentatively, D is TRBD1 (5 bases). There are 16 residues in the CDR3. The V end was cut by 2 bases, the J end by 0 bases, with 16 bases between. Per germline, CDR1 GTSNPN and CDR2 SVGIG (reference sequence).

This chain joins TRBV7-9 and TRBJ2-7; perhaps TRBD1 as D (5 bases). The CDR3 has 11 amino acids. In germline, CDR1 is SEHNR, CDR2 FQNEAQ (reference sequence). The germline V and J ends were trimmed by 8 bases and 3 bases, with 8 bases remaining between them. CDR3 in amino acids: CASADSYEQYF. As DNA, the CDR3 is TGTGCCAGCGCTGACAGCTACGAGCAGTACTTC.

CDR3 bases: TGTGCCAGTGGACAGGGTTATGGCTACACCTTC. Translated, it gives CASGQGYGYTF. The chain carries TRBV12-3 or TRBV12-4 and TRBJ1-2; 8 bases map to TRBD1. The J segment lost 5 bases and the V segment lost 9 bases, leaving 2 bases of the junction unmatched. This CDR3 spans 11 amino acids.

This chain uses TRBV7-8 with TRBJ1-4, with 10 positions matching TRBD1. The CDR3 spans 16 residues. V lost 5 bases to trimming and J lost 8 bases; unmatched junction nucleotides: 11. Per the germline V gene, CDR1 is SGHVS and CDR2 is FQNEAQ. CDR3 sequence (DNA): TGTGCCAGCAGCCCGATGGACAGGGGGGTTGGGGAAAAACTGTTTTTT. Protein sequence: CASSPMDRGVGEKLFF.

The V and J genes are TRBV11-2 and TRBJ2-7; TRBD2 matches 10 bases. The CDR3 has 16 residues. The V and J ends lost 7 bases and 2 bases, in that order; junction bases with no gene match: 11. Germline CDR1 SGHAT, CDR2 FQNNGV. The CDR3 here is CASNFGVLAGAYEQYF. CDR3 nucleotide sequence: TGTGCCAGCAACTTCGGAGTGCTAGCGGGAGCCTACGAGCAGTACTTC.

CDR3 DNA: TGTGCCAGCAGTCAAACCGGGACTAGCGGGGACAATGAGCAGTTCTTC. Protein: CASSQTGTSGDNEQFF. V is TRBV6-2 or TRBV6-3 and J is TRBJ2-1; TRBD2 aligns across 13 bases. The CDR3 covers 16 residues. Germline values: CDR1 MNHEY, CDR2 SVGEGT. The ends lost 5 bases at V and 5 bases at J; junction bases unmatched: 6.

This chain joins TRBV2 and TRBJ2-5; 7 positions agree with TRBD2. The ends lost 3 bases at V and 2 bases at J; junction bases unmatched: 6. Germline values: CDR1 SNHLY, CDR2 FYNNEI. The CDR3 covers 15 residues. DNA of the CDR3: TGTGCCAGCAGTGACGGGCTAGCGGCACAAGAGACCCAGTACTTC. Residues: CASSDGLAAQETQYF.

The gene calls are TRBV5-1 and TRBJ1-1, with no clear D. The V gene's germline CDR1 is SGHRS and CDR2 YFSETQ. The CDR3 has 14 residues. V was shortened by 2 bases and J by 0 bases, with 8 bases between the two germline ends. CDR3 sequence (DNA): TGCGCCAGCAGCTTTGCAAACATGAACACTGAAGCTTTCTTT. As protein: CASSFANMNTEAFF.

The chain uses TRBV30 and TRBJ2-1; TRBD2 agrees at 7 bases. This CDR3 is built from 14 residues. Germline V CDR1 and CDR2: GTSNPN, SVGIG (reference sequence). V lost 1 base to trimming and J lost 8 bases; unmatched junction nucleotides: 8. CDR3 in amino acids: CAWSAGGRADEQFF. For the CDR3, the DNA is TGTGCCTGGAGTGCCGGCGGGAGAGCCGATGAGCAGTTCTTC.

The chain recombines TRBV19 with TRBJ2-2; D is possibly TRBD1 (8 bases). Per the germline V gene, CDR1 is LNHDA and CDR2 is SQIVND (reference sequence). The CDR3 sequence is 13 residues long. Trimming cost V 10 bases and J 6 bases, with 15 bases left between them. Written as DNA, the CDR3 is TGTGCCACGAGGACAGGGAGGGCCGGGGAGCTGTTTTTT. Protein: CATRTGRAGELFF. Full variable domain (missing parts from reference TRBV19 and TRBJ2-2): DGGITQSPKYLFRKEGQNVTLSCEQNLNHDAMYWYRQDPGQGLRLIYYSQIVNDFQKGDIAEGYSVSREKKESFPLTVTSAQKNPTAFYLCATRTGRAGELFFGEGSRLTVL.

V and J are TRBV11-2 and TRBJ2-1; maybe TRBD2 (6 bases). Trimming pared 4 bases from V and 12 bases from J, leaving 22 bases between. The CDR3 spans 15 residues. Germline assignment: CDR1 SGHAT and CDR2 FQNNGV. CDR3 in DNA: TGTGCCAGCAGCTCAGTGGAGGGCCGGTTAGTTAGGCAGTTCTTC. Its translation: CASSSVEGRLVRQFF.

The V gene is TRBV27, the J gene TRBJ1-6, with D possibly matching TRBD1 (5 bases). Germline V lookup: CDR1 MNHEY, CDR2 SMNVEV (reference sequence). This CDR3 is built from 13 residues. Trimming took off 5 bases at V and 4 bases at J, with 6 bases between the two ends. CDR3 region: CASSDRYNSPLHF. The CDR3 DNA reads TGTGCCAGCAGTGACAGATATAATTCACCCCTCCACTTT.

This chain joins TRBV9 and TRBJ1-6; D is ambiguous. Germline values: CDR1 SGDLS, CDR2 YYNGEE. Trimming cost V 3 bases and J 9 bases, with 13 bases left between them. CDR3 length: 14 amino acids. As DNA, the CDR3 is TGTGCCAGCAGCGAGGGCGGGGTGCCTTCACCCCTCCACTTT. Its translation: CASSEGGVPSPLHF.

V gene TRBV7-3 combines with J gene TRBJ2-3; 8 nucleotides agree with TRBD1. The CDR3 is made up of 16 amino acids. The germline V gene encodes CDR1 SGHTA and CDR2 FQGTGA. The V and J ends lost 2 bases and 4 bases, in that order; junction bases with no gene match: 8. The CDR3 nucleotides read TGTGCCAGCAGCTTACAGGGGGCAGGTGGGGCAGATACGCAGTATTTT. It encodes CASSLQGAGGADTQYF.

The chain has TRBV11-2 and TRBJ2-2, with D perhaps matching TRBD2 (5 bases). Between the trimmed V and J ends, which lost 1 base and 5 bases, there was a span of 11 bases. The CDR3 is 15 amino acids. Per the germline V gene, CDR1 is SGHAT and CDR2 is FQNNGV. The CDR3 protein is CASSLVLGGTGELFF. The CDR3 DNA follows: TGTGCCAGCAGCTTAGTGTTAGGCGGGACCGGGGAGCTGTTTTTT.

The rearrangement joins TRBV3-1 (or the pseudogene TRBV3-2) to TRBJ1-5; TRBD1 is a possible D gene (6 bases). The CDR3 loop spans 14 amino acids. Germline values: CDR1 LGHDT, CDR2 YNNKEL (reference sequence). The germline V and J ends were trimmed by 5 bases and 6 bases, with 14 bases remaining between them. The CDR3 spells CASSNRAQGQPQHF. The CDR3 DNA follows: TGTGCCAGCAGCAACAGGGCCCAAGGTCAGCCCCAGCATTTT.

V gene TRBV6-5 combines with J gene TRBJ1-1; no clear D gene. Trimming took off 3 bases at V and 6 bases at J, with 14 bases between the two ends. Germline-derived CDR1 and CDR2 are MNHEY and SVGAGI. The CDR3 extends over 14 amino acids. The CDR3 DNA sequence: TGTGCCAGCAGTTATAAGCGGTTTCCCCCTGAAGCTTTCTTT. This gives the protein CASSYKRFPPEAFF.